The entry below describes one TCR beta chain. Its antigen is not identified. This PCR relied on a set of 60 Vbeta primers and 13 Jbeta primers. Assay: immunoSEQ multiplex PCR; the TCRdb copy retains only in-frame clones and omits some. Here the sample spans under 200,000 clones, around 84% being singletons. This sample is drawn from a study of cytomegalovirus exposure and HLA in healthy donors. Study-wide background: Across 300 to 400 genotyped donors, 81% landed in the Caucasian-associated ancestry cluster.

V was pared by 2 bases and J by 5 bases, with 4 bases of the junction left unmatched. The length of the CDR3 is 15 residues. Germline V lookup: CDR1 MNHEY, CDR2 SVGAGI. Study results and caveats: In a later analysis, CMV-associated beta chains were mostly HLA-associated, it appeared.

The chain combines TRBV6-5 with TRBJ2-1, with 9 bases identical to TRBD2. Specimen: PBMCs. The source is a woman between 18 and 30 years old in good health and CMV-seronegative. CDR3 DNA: TGTGCCAGCAGTTACGGTGGACTAGCGAACAATGAGCAGTTCTTC. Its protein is CASSYGGLANNEQFF.